These T cell receptor beta chains were read from a single sample in a study of post-analysis software for immune sequencing data. MiXCR was run by TCRdb on the PCR reads, yielding one entry per CDR3 protein. This sample has 600,000 to 750,000 distinct CDR3 sequences, with 59% found just once. The sample consisted of blood. These receptors came from a girl aged 2-9 years with multiple sclerosis. The CDR3 runs from the conserved cysteine through the conserved F or W. Fields, in order: D gene, V gene, J gene, CDR3 protein. A D gene is named only where the DNA matches it firmly.

d_gene: -; v_gene: TRBV2; j_gene: TRBJ1-5; CDR3aa: CASSEEAGAFPNQPQHF
d_gene: -; v_gene: TRBV12-3/TRBV12-4; j_gene: TRBJ2-3; CDR3aa: CASSRDGFTDTQYF
d_gene: -; v_gene: TRBV7-6; j_gene: TRBJ2-5; CDR3aa: CASSQTLGPEETQYF
d_gene: TRBD1; v_gene: TRBV5-1; j_gene: TRBJ1-2; CDR3aa: CASRTGTGTNYGYTF
d_gene: -; v_gene: TRBV7-9; j_gene: TRBJ2-1; CDR3aa: CASSLSAVYNEQFF
d_gene: -; v_gene: TRBV5-6; j_gene: TRBJ2-4; CDR3aa: CASSLTGVGKNIQYF
d_gene: TRBD2; v_gene: TRBV28; j_gene: -; CDR3aa: CASSLDEAGEDEQYF
d_gene: -; v_gene: TRBV29-1; j_gene: TRBJ1-2; CDR3aa: CSAGENGYTF
d_gene: TRBD1; v_gene: TRBV7-9; j_gene: TRBJ2-5; CDR3aa: CASTSTGGQETQYF
d_gene: -; v_gene: TRBV27; j_gene: TRBJ2-3; CDR3aa: CASSFIGFGSTDTQYF
d_gene: -; v_gene: TRBV12-3/TRBV12-4; j_gene: TRBJ1-1; CDR3aa: CASRPRIRGLSLNTEAFF
d_gene: -; v_gene: TRBV6-5; j_gene: TRBJ2-3; CDR3aa: CASSRGTVSTDTQYF
d_gene: -; v_gene: TRBV20-1; j_gene: TRBJ1-5; CDR3aa: CSAQERAFGNQPQHF
d_gene: -; v_gene: TRBV28; j_gene: TRBJ2-5; CDR3aa: CASSFYGETQYF
d_gene: TRBD1; v_gene: TRBV6-6; j_gene: TRBJ1-6; CDR3aa: CASTAYRGVLHF
d_gene: -; v_gene: TRBV6-5; j_gene: TRBJ1-6; CDR3aa: CASSLFEGSNSPLHF
d_gene: TRBD2; v_gene: TRBV29-1; j_gene: TRBJ2-1; CDR3aa: CSVELGASGGYNEQFF
d_gene: TRBD2; v_gene: TRBV9; j_gene: TRBJ2-1; CDR3aa: CASSVGPSGGFYNEQFF
d_gene: -; v_gene: TRBV12-3/TRBV12-4; j_gene: TRBJ1-2; CDR3aa: CASSLEQGYGYTF
d_gene: TRBD2; v_gene: TRBV3-1; j_gene: TRBJ2-1; CDR3aa: CASSRSGSDEQFF
d_gene: TRBD1; v_gene: TRBV7-9; j_gene: TRBJ1-6; CDR3aa: CASRPGGTGRNSPLHF
d_gene: TRBD2; v_gene: TRBV20-1; j_gene: TRBJ2-7; CDR3aa: CSALAGGRPYEQYF
d_gene: -; v_gene: TRBV6-5; j_gene: TRBJ1-2; CDR3aa: CASSYSIGMVGYTF
d_gene: TRBD1; v_gene: TRBV7-2; j_gene: TRBJ2-7; CDR3aa: CASSKPRDRGDEQYF
d_gene: TRBD2; v_gene: TRBV3-1; j_gene: TRBJ2-7; CDR3aa: CASSQDVLAIGLAGVTDEQYF
d_gene: TRBD2; v_gene: TRBV12-3/TRBV12-4; j_gene: TRBJ2-1; CDR3aa: CASSLGLAGAVDEQFF
d_gene: -; v_gene: TRBV6-5; j_gene: TRBJ1-1; CDR3aa: CASSQDVGVTEAFF
d_gene: -; v_gene: TRBV10-3; j_gene: TRBJ1-1; CDR3aa: CAISEPPANTEAFF
d_gene: -; v_gene: TRBV7-9; j_gene: TRBJ1-2; CDR3aa: CASSFFPPANYGYTF
d_gene: TRBD2; v_gene: TRBV7-2; j_gene: TRBJ2-3; CDR3aa: CASSLLAGGNTDTQYF
d_gene: -; v_gene: TRBV28; j_gene: TRBJ2-7; CDR3aa: CASIPEVGGGAYEQYF
d_gene: TRBD2; v_gene: TRBV29-1; j_gene: TRBJ2-1; CDR3aa: CSVIAGGRGEQFF
d_gene: TRBD1; v_gene: TRBV12-3/TRBV12-4; j_gene: TRBJ1-2; CDR3aa: CASSQTDRDYGYTF
d_gene: -; v_gene: TRBV7-9; j_gene: TRBJ2-4; CDR3aa: CASSMNRVVENIQYF
d_gene: -; v_gene: TRBV7-2; j_gene: TRBJ2-5; CDR3aa: CASSLDPGPEYF
d_gene: TRBD2; v_gene: TRBV29-1; j_gene: TRBJ2-1; CDR3aa: CSVEMLSGRAGNEQFF
d_gene: TRBD2; v_gene: TRBV10-1; j_gene: TRBJ2-3; CDR3aa: CASSEGSRLASGLTDTQYF
d_gene: -; v_gene: TRBV29-1; j_gene: TRBJ2-1; CDR3aa: CSVERLTGYNEQFF
d_gene: -; v_gene: TRBV7-6; j_gene: TRBJ2-7; CDR3aa: CASSRPPSYEQYF
d_gene: TRBD2; v_gene: TRBV13; j_gene: TRBJ2-5; CDR3aa: CASSPTSGSQETQYF
d_gene: -; v_gene: TRBV15; j_gene: TRBJ2-3; CDR3aa: CATSGRGVFTDTQYF